This T cell receptor (beta chain) was obtained from a study of cytomegalovirus exposure and HLA in healthy donors. Study outcomes and limitations: Earlier analysis yielded a pattern in which most TCR beta V segments were productive about 90% or about 30% of the time. Associated with cytomegalovirus, according to the listing, were some 150 TCR beta chains.

Note on this clone: Antigen specificity is unknown.

Every donor was a healthy person donating bone marrow. This CDR3 region has 15 residues. From germline, CDR1 is GTSNPN and CDR2 SVGIG (reference sequence). V shed 0 bases and J shed 2 bases, with 13 bases lying between them. Researchers ran the PCR with 60 Vbeta and 13 Jbeta primers. In the authors' methods: Among the unique TCR beta chains that a later analysis counted, 80 million to 100 million in all, roughly 9.9 million were shared. The method was immunoSEQ multiplex PCR; TCRdb's version includes in-frame clones alone and lacks a portion of them. V and J calls and clone size are copied from that table; D and trimming were computed from the DNA. This sample yields about 160,000 clones, of which roughly 79% are seen a single time; roughly 1.3% belongs to the top ten.

The chain combines TRBV30 with TRBJ1-2; D is perhaps TRBD1 (5 bases). The sequence was collected from a woman in her 50s in good health and CMV-seronegative. The specimen sequenced was PBMCs. The CDR3 is CAWSVLAGGNYGYTF. The DNA for the CDR3 is TGTGCCTGGAGTGTACTAGCCGGGGGGAACTATGGCTACACCTTC. The full variable domain, in which reference TRBV30 and TRBJ1-2 provide the parts outside the CDR3, is SQTIHQWPATLVQPVGSPLSLECTVEGTSNPNLYWYRQAAGRGLQLLFYSVGIGQISSEVPQNLSASRPQDRQFILSSKKLLLSDSGFYLCAWSVLAGGNYGYTFGSGTRLTVV.